The 26 T cell receptor beta chains below all came from one sample that was sequenced in a study of blood T cell repertoires in COVID-19. The assay was immunoSEQ multiplex PCR, and TCRdb's table has in-frame clones only and misses some. The repertoire has approximately 230,000 clones, 88% of them found once; the top ten carry around 6.3%. Specimen: peripheral blood. The receptors shown here come from a woman aged 30 to 39 with COVID-19, enrolled during active disease.

The V and J genes are TRBV4-2 and TRBJ1-4; 8 bases line up with TRBD1. Per the germline V gene, CDR1 is LGHNA and CDR2 is YNFKEQ. V shed 0 bases and J 0 bases; nucleotides not matched to a gene: 12. The CDR3 spans 20 residues. DNA of the CDR3: TGTGCCAGCAGCCAAGATATTCCCCTTGGGACAGGCGCAACTAATGAAAAACTGTTTTTT. Amino acids: CASSQDIPLGTGATNEKLFF.

The chain joins TRBV19 to TRBJ2-5; the D is unclear. Germline values: CDR1 LNHDA, CDR2 SQIVND (reference sequence). Trimming left V 8 bases short and J 0 bases short, with 7 bases between. This CDR3 is 12 amino acids long. The CDR3 coding sequence is TGTGCCAGTTCTCGGTACCAAGAGACCCAGTACTTC. Amino acid sequence: CASSRYQETQYF.

The CDR3 spells CASSFGTRYEAFF. CDR3 nucleotide sequence: TGCGCCAGCAGCTTTGGGACACGTTATGAAGCTTTCTTT. V and J are TRBV5-1 and TRBJ1-1; D is perhaps TRBD1 (6 bases). With 2 bases removed from V and 7 bases from J, the gap between germline ends came to 12 bases. CDR3 length: 13 amino acids. Germline CDR1 and CDR2: SGHRS and YFSETQ.

The DNA of the CDR3 is TGTGCCAGCAGCGCGGCAACGACAGGGAATGAAAAACTGTTTTTT. The encoded protein is CASSAATTGNEKLFF. This chain uses TRBV6-5 with TRBJ1-4; TRBD1 aligns across 7 bases. This CDR3 spans 15 amino acids. The V and J ends lost 6 bases and 5 bases, in that order; junction bases with no gene match: 9. Germline V lookup: CDR1 MNHEY, CDR2 SVGAGI.

This clone occurred a few times. The chain uses TRBV21-1 and TRBJ2-1; the DNA was not compared with TRBD1, the D call given in the table. TRBV21-1 counts as a pseudogene. The CDR3 has 14 amino acids. CDR3 region: CAIRPGQGLYEQFF. DNA of the CDR3: TGTGCCATCAGACCGGGACAGGGGTTGTATGAGCAGTTCTTC.

This clone is a singleton in its sample. This chain connects TRBV11-3 to TRBJ2-2; no clear D. Trimming pared 5 bases from V and 7 bases from J, leaving 8 bases between. The CDR3 length is 12 residues. Germline V gene sequence: CDR1 SGHNT, CDR2 YENEEA. The CDR3 spells CASSPYGGELFF. DNA for the CDR3: TGTGCCAGCAGCCCCTATGGCGGGGAGCTGTTTTTT. Full variable domain (missing parts from reference TRBV11-3 and TRBJ2-2): EAGVVQSPRYKIIEKKQPVAFWCNPISGHNTLYWYLQNLGQGPELLIRYENEEAVDDSQLPKDRFSAERLKGVDSTLKIQPAELGDSAVYLCASSPYGGELFFGEGSRLTVL.

The chain couples TRBV7-2 to TRBJ1-2; 7 bases map to TRBD1. The J segment lost 8 bases and the V segment lost 5 bases, leaving 14 bases of the junction unmatched. The CDR3 length is 15 residues. Germline V gene sequence: CDR1 SGHTA, CDR2 FQGNSA. CDR3 nucleotide sequence: TGTGCCAGCAGCATCACAACAGGGGTAGTAGGGGGCTACACCTTC. Protein: CASSITTGVVGGYTF.

The J gene is TRBJ2-4, the V gene TRBV11-2; 7 bases fit TRBD1. The germline CDR1 and CDR2 sequences are SGHAT and FQNNGV. With V trimmed by 7 bases and J by 0 bases, 6 bases remained unmatched. The CDR3 length is 15 residues. CDR3 residues: CASTGTALAKNIQYF. In nucleotides, the CDR3 is TGTGCCAGCACCGGGACAGCCCTAGCCAAAAACATTCAGTACTTC. Full variable domain (missing parts from reference TRBV11-2 and TRBJ2-4): EAGVAQSPRYKIIEKRQSVAFWCNPISGHATLYWYQQILGQGPKLLIQFQNNGVVDDSQLPKDRFSAERLKGVDSTLKIQPAKLEDSAVYLCASTGTALAKNIQYFGAGTRLSVL.

The chain's CDR3 is CASSWAGTGADTQYF. Written as DNA, the CDR3 is TGCGCCAGCAGCTGGGCCGGGACAGGGGCAGATACGCAGTATTTT. The chain uses TRBV5-1 and TRBJ2-3; the match to TRBD1 covers 10 bases. Germline CDR1 reads SGHRS; CDR2 reads YFSETQ. V lost 3 bases, J lost 4 bases, and 5 bases stayed unmatched. The CDR3 spans 15 residues.

The chain couples TRBV21-1 to TRBJ2-7; the table assigns TRBD2, which was not confirmed against the DNA. TRBV21-1 is given as a pseudogene. There are 10 residues in the CDR3. The CDR3 coding sequence is TGTTTAAACGGCTCCTACGAGCAGTACTTC. Its translation is CLNGSYEQYF.

CDR3 DNA sequence: TGTGCCAGCAGTTACTCCCCGACAGGGGTCAATCAGCCCCAGCATTTT. The encoded protein is CASSYSPTGVNQPQHF. The V gene is TRBV6-5, the J gene TRBJ1-5, with 8 bases aligning to TRBD1. V dropped 0 bases and J dropped 3; count of bases not matched to a gene: 4. The CDR3 spans 16 residues. Germline values: CDR1 MNHEY, CDR2 SVGAGI.

The chain links TRBV19 to TRBJ2-1; 8 nucleotides line up with TRBD1. V trimming: 7 bases; J trimming: 9 bases; junction bases outside the gene matches: 14. The CDR3 covers 15 residues. Germline CDR1 LNHDA, CDR2 SQIVND (reference sequence). CDR3 sequence (DNA): TGTGCCAGTAACCCGGGGGCAGGGGGCGAGGGTGAGCAGTTCTTC. Translation: CASNPGAGGEGEQFF.

The chain couples TRBV7-6 to TRBJ2-3, with 9 bases aligning to TRBD2. The CDR3 loop spans 15 amino acids. V lost 2 bases to trimming and J lost 6 bases; unmatched junction nucleotides: 6. Germline loops: CDR1 SGHVS, CDR2 FNYEAQ. In nucleotides, the CDR3 is TGTGCCAGCAGCTTAAGTGGCGGGAGGGGCGATACGCAGTATTTT. Translated, it gives CASSLSGGRGDTQYF.

The rearrangement uses TRBV27 and TRBJ2-2, with no clear D. The CDR3 is 13 residues long. V was cut by 5 bases and J by 8 bases, with 12 bases left in between. Germline values: CDR1 MNHEY, CDR2 SMNVEV (reference sequence). The CDR3 region is CASSRPTRGELFF. The CDR3 bases are TGTGCCAGCAGTCGACCCACGCGGGGGGAGCTGTTTTTT.

The chain has TRBV2 and TRBJ1-2, with 8 bases lining up with TRBD1. The germline V gene encodes CDR1 SNHLY and CDR2 FYNNEI. This CDR3 is 15 amino acids long. The ends lost 3 bases at V and 1 base at J; junction bases unmatched: 4. The CDR3 sequence is CASSEGDRLNYGYTF. CDR3 DNA: TGTGCCAGCAGTGAGGGGGACAGGCTTAACTATGGCTACACCTTC.

This chain links TRBV7-2 with TRBJ2-3; perhaps TRBD2 as D (5 bases). Germline CDR1 SGHTA, CDR2 FQGNSA. V gave up 5 bases and J gave up 8 bases, with 17 bases separating them. This CDR3 comprises 14 residues. CDR3 sequence: CASSQEELRGTQYF. In nucleotides, the CDR3 is TGTGCCAGCAGCCAGGAGGAACTCCGTGGTACGCAGTATTTT.

V and J are TRBV24-1 and TRBJ2-1, with 10 nucleotides matching TRBD1. The V segment lost 3 bases and the J segment 0 bases; nucleotides outside the gene matches: 4. The CDR3 covers 17 residues. Germline CDR1 reads KGHDR; CDR2 reads SFDVKD. Here the CDR3 reads CATSDRGTGDSYNEQFF. The CDR3 DNA reads TGTGCCACCAGTGATCGGGGGACAGGGGACTCCTACAATGAGCAGTTCTTC.

The CDR3 here is CATRGDDAYGYTF. The CDR3 nucleotides are TGTGCCACCAGGGGCGACGACGCCTATGGCTACACCTTC. This rearrangement joins TRBV24-1 to TRBJ1-2; D not certain. The CDR3 covers 13 residues. Germline assignment: CDR1 KGHDR and CDR2 SFDVKD. V lost 7 bases and J 4 bases, leaving 12 bases between the germline ends.

This chain uses TRBV2 with TRBJ2-5; D might be TRBD1 (6 bases). Trimming took 6 bases from V and 0 from J, leaving 8 bases between them. The CDR3 sequence is 13 residues long. Germline lookup yields CDR1 SNHLY and CDR2 FYNNEI. The CDR3 sequence: CASRDSYQETQYF. The CDR3 nucleotides read TGTGCCAGCAGGGACAGTTACCAAGAGACCCAGTACTTC.

This chain joins TRBV5-6 and TRBJ1-2; 7 nucleotides agree with TRBD1. The CDR3 has 15 amino acids. The V segment lost 0 bases and the J segment 2 bases; nucleotides outside the gene matches: 4. Germline V gives CDR1 SGHDT, CDR2 YYEEEE. Here the CDR3 DNA reads TGTGCCAGCAGCTTGGTGCAGGGGGAAAACTATGGCTACACCTTC. Translation: CASSLVQGENYGYTF.

The chain couples TRBV10-3 to TRBJ2-2, with 9 positions matching TRBD2. This CDR3 spans 15 amino acids. CDR1 and CDR2 from the germline V gene are ENHRY and SYGVKD. Trimming took 10 bases from V and 1 from J; bases not matched to a gene: 7. The CDR3 is CATSRTSENTGELFF. The CDR3 nucleotides read TGTGCCACCTCCCGGACTAGCGAGAACACCGGGGAGCTGTTTTTT.

The chain joins TRBV9 to TRBJ2-1; 8 nucleotides align to TRBD2. Germline CDR1 SGDLS, CDR2 YYNGEE. With V trimmed by 2 bases and J by 8 bases, 9 bases remained unmatched. The CDR3 loop spans 15 amino acids. CDR3 coding DNA: TGTGCCAGCAGCGTCACCGGGACTAGAGGCGATGAGCAGTTCTTC. It encodes CASSVTGTRGDEQFF.

This sequence joins TRBV15 and TRBJ2-5; tentative D call: TRBD1 (7 bases). The CDR3 runs 14 residues. CDR1 LNHNV and CDR2 YYDKDF come from the germline V gene (reference sequence). Trimming removed 3 bases from V and 4 bases from J, with 12 bases in between. The CDR3 loop is CATSRGGQRETQYF. As DNA, the CDR3 is TGTGCCACCAGCAGGGGGGGACAGAGAGAGACCCAGTACTTC.

This clone was detected once. The chain combines TRBV11-2 with TRBJ1-6; D remains ambiguous. Trimming shortened V by 3 bases and J by 7 bases, and 4 bases separated the two germline ends. Germline loops: CDR1 SGHAT, CDR2 FQNNGV. The CDR3 consists of 12 residues. CDR3 sequence: CASSFGNSPLHF. The CDR3, as DNA: TGTGCCAGCAGCTTTGGCAATTCACCCCTCCACTTT. The whole variable domain, remainder taken from reference TRBV11-2 and TRBJ1-6, is EAGVAQSPRYKIIEKRQSVAFWCNPISGHATLYWYQQILGQGPKLLIQFQNNGVVDDSQLPKDRFSAERLKGVDSTLKIQPAKLEDSAVYLCASSFGNSPLHFGNGTRLTVT.

The V call is TRBV5-3, the J call TRBJ1-5; the match to TRBD1 covers 10 bases. TRBV5-3 belongs to the ORF category, with a function that is uncertain. The J segment lost 9 bases and the V segment lost 0 bases, leaving 9 bases of the junction unmatched. The CDR3 has 16 amino acids. The CDR3 spells CARSLAGQGYGRPQHF. CDR3 in DNA: TGTGCCAGAAGCTTGGCGGGACAGGGGTACGGTCGGCCCCAGCATTTT.

V gene TRBV14 combines with J gene TRBJ1-2; TRBD1 is a possible D gene (6 bases). V lost 3 bases, J lost 5 bases, and 10 bases lay in between. The CDR3 has 13 residues. Germline values: CDR1 SGHDN, CDR2 FVKESK. CDR3 sequence reads: CASSHRGRYGYTF. The CDR3 coding sequence is TGTGCCAGCAGCCACAGGGGAAGGTATGGCTACACCTTC.